A selection of T cell receptor beta chains follows, all from one sample in a study of Ad26.COV2.S vaccination and SARS-CoV-2 variants. The repertoire was sequenced with immunoSEQ multiplex PCR; TCRdb's copy has only in-frame clones and lacks some. The data contain about 420,000 clones, roughly 90% of them seen just once; the ten biggest clones take up 3.6%. Sequences were derived from peripheral blood, sampled in a trial of Ad26.COV2.S vaccine versus placebo. These TCRs come from a person aged 18-60 years who received the Ad26.COV2.S COVID-19 vaccine or a placebo. Each CDR3 is given with its conserved first and last residue. Each record gives: J gene, clone size, V gene, D gene, CDR3 DNA, CDR3 protein. D genes are given only for firm matches. Expanded clones get a size class; other rows say once, few or many, or leave the size out.

TRBJ2-5,NA,TRBV5-1,TRBD2,TGCGCCAGCAGCGGGGGGGTTTACAAACAAGAGACCCAGTACTTC,CASSGGVYKQETQYF
TRBJ2-3,NA,TRBV10-3,TRBD1,TGTGCCATCAGTCCGACAGGGGGTTGGACAGATACGCAGTATTTT,CAISPTGGWTDTQYF
TRBJ2-1,NA,TRBV4-1,TRBD1,TGCGCCAGCAGCTGGTATCAGGGGGTTACCCCCAATGAGCAGTTCTTC,CASSWYQGVTPNEQFF
TRBJ1-1,NA,TRBV5-1,NA,TGCGCCAGCAGCTTGAGGACACCCAACACTGAAGCTTTCTTT,CASSLRTPNTEAFF
TRBJ2-5,NA,TRBV11-2,NA,TGTGCCAGCAGCTTTCCAAGTCAGGGGATTGCCGGAGAGACCCAGTACTTC,CASSFPSQGIAGETQYF
TRBJ1-2,NA,TRBV7-9,NA,TGTGCCAGCAGCTTAGAATCCTTGGGAGCATTCTCTGGCTACACCTTC,CASSLESLGAFSGYTF
TRBJ2-7,NA,TRBV30,NA,TGTGCCTGGGGTCCCCCCTACGAGCAGTACTTC,CAWGPPYEQYF
TRBJ1-1,few,TRBV7-9,NA,TGTGCCAGCAGCGGCACAGGGCGGCTCAAAGCTTTCTTT,CASSGTGRLKAFF
TRBJ1-2,NA,TRBV7-8,TRBD1,TGTGCCAGCAGCGCCAACCGGGACAGTCACTATGGCTACACCTTC,CASSANRDSHYGYTF
TRBJ2-2,NA,TRBV12-3/TRBV12-4,NA,TGTGCCAGCAGTTCAAGGGTAATCGGGGAGCTGTTTTTT,CASSSRVIGELFF
TRBJ1-3,NA,TRBV7-9,NA,TGTGCCAGCGGGCAGGGGATCTCTGGAAACACCATATATTTT,CASGQGISGNTIYF
TRBJ1-6,NA,TRBV7-9,NA,TGTGCCAGCAGCTTCCCGGGGTCACCCCTCCACTTT,CASSFPGSPLHF
TRBJ1-2,once,TRBV4-1,NA,TGCGCCAGCAGCCCCCCCCTGTCCTGGGACACAACACCGGAATCTAACTATGGCTACACCTTC,CASSPPLSWDTTPESNYGYTF